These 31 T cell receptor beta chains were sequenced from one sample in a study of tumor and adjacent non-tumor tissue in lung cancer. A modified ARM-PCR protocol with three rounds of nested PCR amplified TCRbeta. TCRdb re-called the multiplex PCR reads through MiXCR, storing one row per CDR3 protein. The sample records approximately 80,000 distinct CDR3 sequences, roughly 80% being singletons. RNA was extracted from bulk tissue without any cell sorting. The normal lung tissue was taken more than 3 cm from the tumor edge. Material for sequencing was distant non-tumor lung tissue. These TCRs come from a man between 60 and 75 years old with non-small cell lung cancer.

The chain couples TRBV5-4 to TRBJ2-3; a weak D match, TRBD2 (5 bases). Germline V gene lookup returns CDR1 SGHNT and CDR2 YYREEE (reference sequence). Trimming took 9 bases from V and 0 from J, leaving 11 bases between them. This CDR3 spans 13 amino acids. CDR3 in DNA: TGTGCCATCACCGGGGTTAGCACAGATACGCAGTATTTT. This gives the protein CAITGVSTDTQYF.

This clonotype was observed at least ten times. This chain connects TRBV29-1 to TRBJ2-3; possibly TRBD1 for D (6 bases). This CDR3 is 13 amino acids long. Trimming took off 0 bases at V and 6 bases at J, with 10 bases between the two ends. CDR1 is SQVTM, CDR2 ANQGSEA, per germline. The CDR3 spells CSVEDRRGDTQYF. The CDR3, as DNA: TGCAGCGTTGAAGATAGAAGGGGGGATACGCAGTATTTT.

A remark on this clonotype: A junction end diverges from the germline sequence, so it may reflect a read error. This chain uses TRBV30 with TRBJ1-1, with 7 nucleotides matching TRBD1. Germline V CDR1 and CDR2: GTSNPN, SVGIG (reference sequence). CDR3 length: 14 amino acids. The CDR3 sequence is CAWSVKQGNTEVFF. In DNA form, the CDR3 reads TGTGCCTGGAGTGTGAAACAGGGGAACACTGAAGTTTTCTTT.

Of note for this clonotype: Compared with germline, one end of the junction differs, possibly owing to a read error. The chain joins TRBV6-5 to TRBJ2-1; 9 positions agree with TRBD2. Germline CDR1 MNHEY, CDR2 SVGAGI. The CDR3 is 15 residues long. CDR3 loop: CASSPSGVPYNEQFF. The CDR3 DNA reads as TGTGCTAGCAGCCCTAGCGGGGTACCCTACAATGAGCAGTTCTTC.

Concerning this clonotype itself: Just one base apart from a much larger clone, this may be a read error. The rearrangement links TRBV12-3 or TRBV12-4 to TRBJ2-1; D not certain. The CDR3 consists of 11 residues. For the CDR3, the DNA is TGTACCAGCAGTTTAATCAATGAGCAGTTCTTC. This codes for CTSSLINEQFF.

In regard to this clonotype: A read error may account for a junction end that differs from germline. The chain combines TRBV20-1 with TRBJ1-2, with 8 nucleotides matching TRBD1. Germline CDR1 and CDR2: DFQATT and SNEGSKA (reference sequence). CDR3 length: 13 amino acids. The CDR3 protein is CIAKTGADYGYAF. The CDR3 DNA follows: TGCATTGCTAAGACAGGGGCCGACTATGGCTACGCCTTC.

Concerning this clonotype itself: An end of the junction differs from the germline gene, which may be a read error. This CDR3 is CTSSAAGVRTEQCF. The DNA of the CDR3 is TGTACCAGCAGCGCCGCGGGAGTCAGAACCGAGCAGTGCTTC. The chain recombines TRBV12-3 or TRBV12-4 with TRBJ2-7, with 7 bases aligning to TRBD2. CDR3 length: 14 amino acids.

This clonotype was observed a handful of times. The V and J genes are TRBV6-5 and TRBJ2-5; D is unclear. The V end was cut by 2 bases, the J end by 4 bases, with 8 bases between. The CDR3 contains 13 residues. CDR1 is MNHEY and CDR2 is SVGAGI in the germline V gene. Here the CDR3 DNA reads TGTGCCAGCAGTTACGACGTGGGAGAGACCCAGTACTTC. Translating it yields CASSYDVGETQYF.

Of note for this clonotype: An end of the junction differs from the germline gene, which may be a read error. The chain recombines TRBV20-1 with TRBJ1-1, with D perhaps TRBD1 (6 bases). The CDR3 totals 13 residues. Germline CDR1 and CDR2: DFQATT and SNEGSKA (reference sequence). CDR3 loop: CSAKTDGGTETFF. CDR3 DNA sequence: TGCAGTGCTAAAACCGACGGGGGCACTGAAACTTTCTTT.

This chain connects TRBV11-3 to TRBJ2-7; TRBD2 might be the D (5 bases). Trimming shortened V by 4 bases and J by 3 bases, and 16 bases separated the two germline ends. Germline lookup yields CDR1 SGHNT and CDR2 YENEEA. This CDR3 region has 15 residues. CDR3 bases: TGTGCCAGCAGCTATCGGACTCGATTAGTCTACGAGCAGTACTTC. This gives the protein CASSYRTRLVYEQYF.

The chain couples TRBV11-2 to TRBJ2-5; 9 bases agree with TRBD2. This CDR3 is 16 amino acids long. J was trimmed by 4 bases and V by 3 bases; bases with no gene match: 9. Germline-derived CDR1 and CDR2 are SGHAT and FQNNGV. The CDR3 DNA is TGTGCCAGCAGCTTTACCCAGGGACTAGCATTAGAGACCCAGTACTTC. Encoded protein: CASSFTQGLALETQYF.

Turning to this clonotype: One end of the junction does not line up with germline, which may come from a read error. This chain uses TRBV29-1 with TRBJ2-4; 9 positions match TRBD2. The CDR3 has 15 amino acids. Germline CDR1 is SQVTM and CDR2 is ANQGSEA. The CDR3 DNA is TGCAGAGTTGCGAAGTCTAGCGGGACGATAGGCATTCAGTACTTT. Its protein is CRVAKSSGTIGIQYF.

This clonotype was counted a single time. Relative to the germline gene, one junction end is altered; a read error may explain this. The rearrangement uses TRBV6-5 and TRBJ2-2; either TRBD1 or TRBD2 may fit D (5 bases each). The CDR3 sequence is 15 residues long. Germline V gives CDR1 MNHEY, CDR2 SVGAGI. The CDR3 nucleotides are TGTGCCAGCAAGAAAATCGGCAGGGTCACCGGGGAGCCGTTTTTT. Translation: CASKKIGRVTGEPFF.

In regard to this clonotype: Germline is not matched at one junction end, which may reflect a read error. The CDR3 reads CASSVTAGRGNEQFF. CDR3 coding DNA: TGTGCCAGTAGCGTTACAGCTGGTAGGGGGAATGAGCAGTTCTTC. The rearrangement links TRBV9 to TRBJ2-1; weak D call: TRBD1 (6 bases). The CDR3 runs 15 residues. Germline V gene data show CDR1 as SGDLS and CDR2 as YYNGEE.

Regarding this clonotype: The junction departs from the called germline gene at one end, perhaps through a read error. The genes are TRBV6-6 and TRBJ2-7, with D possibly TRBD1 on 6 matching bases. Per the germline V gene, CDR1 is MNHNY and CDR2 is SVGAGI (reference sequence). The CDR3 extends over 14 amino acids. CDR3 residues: CASSIRDTTYEQYF. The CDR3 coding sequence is TGTGCCAGCAGCATCCGGGACACGACCTACGAGCAGTATTTC.

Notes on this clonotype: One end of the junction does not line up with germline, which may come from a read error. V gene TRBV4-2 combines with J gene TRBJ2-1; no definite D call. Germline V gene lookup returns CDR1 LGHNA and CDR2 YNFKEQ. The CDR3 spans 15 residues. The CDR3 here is CGSSQDAKTHNEQFF. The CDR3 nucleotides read TGTGGCAGCAGCCAAGATGCTAAAACCCACAATGAGCAGTTCTTC.

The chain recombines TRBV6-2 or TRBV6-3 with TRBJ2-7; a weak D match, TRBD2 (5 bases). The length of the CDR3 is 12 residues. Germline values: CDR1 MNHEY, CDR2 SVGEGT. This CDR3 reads CVNSYVGAEQYF. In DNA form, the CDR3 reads TGTGTCAACAGTTACGTGGGAGCCGAGCAGTACTTC.

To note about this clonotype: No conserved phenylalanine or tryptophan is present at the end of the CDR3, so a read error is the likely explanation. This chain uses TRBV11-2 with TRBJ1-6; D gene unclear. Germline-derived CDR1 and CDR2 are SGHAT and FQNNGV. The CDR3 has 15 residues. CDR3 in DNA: TGTGCCAGCAGAGAGATGACTGAATATAATTCAGCCCTCCACCTT. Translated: CASREMTEYNSALHL.

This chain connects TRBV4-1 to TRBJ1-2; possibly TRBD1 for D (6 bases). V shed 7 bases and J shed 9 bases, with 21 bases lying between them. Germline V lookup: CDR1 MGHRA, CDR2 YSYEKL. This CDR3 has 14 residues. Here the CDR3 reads CASNPDSTSFCYTF. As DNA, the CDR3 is TGCGCCAGCAACCCGGACAGCACCTCCTTCTGCTACACCTTC.

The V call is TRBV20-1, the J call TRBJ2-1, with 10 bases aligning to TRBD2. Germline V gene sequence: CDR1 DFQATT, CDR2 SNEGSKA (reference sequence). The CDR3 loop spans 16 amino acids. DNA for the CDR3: TGCGTTACTACAGATTTTGGGACTAGCGCTTACAATGAGCAGTTCTTC. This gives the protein CVTTDFGTSAYNEQFF.

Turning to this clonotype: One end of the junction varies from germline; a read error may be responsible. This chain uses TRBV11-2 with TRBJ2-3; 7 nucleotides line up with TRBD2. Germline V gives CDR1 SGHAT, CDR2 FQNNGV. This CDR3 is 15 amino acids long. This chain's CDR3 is CSSSSFLAVADTQYF. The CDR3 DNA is TGTTCCAGTAGCTCTTTCCTAGCGGTGGCAGATACGCAGTATTTT. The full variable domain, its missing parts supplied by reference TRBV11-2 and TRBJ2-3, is EAGVAQSPRYKIIEKRQSVAFWCNPISGHATLYWYQQILGQGPKLLIQFQNNGVVDDSQLPKDRFSAERLKGVDSTLKIQPAKLEDSAVYLCSSSSFLAVADTQYFGPGTRLTVL.

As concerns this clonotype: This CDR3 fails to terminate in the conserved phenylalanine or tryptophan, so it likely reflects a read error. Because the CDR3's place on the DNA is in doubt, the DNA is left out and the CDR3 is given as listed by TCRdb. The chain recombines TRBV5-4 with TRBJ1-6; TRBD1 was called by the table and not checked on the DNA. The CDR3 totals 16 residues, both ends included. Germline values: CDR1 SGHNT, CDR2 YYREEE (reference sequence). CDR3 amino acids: CASSPGQGANNSPLQS.

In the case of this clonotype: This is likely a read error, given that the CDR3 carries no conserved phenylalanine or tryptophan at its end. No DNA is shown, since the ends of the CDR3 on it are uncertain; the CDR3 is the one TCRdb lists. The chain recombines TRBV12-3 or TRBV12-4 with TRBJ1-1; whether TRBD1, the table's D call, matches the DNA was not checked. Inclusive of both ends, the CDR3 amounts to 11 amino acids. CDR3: CASRGQLEALL.

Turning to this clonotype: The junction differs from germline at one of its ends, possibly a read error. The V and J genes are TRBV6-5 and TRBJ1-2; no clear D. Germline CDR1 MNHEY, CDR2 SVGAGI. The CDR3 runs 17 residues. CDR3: CASSSPGRRATNYNYTF. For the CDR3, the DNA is TGTGCCAGCAGTTCACCTGGACGGAGAGCGACTAACTATAACTACACCTTT.

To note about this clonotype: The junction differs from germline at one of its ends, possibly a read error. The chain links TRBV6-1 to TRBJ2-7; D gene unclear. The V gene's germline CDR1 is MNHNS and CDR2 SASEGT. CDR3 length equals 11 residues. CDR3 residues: CASSSPYGQYF. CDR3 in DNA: TGCGCCAGCAGTTCCCCATACGGGCAGTACTTC.

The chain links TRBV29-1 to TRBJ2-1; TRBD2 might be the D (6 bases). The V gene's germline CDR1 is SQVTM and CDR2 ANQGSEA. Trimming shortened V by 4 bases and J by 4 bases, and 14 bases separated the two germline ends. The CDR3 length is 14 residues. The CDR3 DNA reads TGCAGCGTTGTGGGTAGCGGATGGTACAATGAGCAGTTCTTC. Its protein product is CSVVGSGWYNEQFF.

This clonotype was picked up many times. CDR3 in amino acids: CSLNQGGVGTQYF. The CDR3 DNA sequence: TGCAGCCTGAATCAGGGCGGTGTTGGGACCCAGTACTTC. The chain combines TRBV29-1 with TRBJ2-5, with D tentatively TRBD1 (5 bases). The CDR3 extends over 13 amino acids. Trimming took 8 bases from V and 7 from J, leaving 20 bases between them. The germline V gene has CDR1 SQVTM and CDR2 ANQGSEA. Full variable domain (remainder filled in from reference TRBV29-1 and TRBJ2-5): SAVISQKPSRDICQRGTSLTIQCQVDSQVTMMFWYRQQPGQSLTLIATANQGSEATYESGFVIDKFPISRPNLTFSTLTVSNMSPEDSSIYLCSLNQGGVGTQYFGPGTRLLVL.

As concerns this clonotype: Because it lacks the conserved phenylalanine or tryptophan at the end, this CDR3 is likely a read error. CDR3 sequence reads: CASSGEGSASYEQYS. CDR3 sequence (DNA): TGTGCCAGCAGTGGTGAGGGGTCCGCCTCCTACGAGCAGTACTCC. The genes are TRBV6-1 and TRBJ2-7; D tentatively reads TRBD1 or TRBD2 (5 bases each). This CDR3 contains 15 residues. Germline V gene data show CDR1 as MNHNS and CDR2 as SASEGT. Between the trimmed V and J ends, which lost 4 bases and 0 bases, there was a span of 13 bases.

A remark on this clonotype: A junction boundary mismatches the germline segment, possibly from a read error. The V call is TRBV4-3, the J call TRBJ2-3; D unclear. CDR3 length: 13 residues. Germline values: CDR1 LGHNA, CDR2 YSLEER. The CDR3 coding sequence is TGCACGAGCAGCCAAGAGAATGCAGATACACAGTATTTT. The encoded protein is CTSSQENADTQYF.

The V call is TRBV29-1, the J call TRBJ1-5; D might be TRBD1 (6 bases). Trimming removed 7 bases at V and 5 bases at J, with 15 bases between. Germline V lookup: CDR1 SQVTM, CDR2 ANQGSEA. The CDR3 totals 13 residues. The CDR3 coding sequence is TGCAGCGATGGGGGCGGGGGAGATCAGCCCCAGCATTTT. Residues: CSDGGGGDQPQHF.

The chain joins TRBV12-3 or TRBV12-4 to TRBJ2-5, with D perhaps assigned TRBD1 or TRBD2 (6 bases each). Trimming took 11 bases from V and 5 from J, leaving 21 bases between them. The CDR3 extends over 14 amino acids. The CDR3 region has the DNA TGTGCCGGCGGCCGAGGGGGGCGTAGTGAGACCCAGTACTTC. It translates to CAGGRGGRSETQYF.